Shown below are 3 T cell receptor beta chains from a single sample sequenced in a study of T cell changes during pregnancy in multiple sclerosis. Using immunoSEQ multiplex PCR, the repertoire was profiled, and TCRdb retains in-frame clones only, with some absent. The table has about 69,000 clones, roughly 91% seen once. The sequenced sample was CD4+ T cells from peripheral blood mononuclear cells, obtained in the third trimester of pregnancy. All receptors come from a female donor in good health, enrolled as a control in a pregnancy study.

The chain recombines TRBV4-3 with TRBJ1-2; 7 nucleotides agree with TRBD1. CDR1 and CDR2 (germline): LGHNA, YSLEER. V was clipped by 3 bases and J by 4 bases; unmatched bases: 14. There are 17 residues in the CDR3. The CDR3 spells CASSHDRTGHRIYGYTF. CDR3 coding DNA: TGCGCCAGCAGCCACGATAGGACAGGCCACAGAATCTATGGCTACACCTTC.

The V gene is TRBV27, the J gene TRBJ1-6, with 7 bases aligning to TRBD1. V shed 6 bases and J 5 bases; nucleotides not matched to a gene: 4. This CDR3 contains 14 residues. Germline V gene data show CDR1 as MNHEY and CDR2 as SMNVEV (reference sequence). CDR3 nucleotides: TGTGCCAGCAGAGGGACAGCCAATAATTCACCCCTCCACTTT. Translating it yields CASRGTANNSPLHF.

The chain employs TRBV5-1 and TRBJ2-2; possibly TRBD1 for D (7 bases). The CDR3 spans 15 residues. Trimming took off 4 bases at V and 5 bases at J, with 15 bases between the two ends. Germline CDR1 and CDR2: SGHRS and YFSETQ. CDR3 DNA sequence: TGCGCCAGCAGCGGGAGGACAGGCGGGACCGGGGAGCTGTTTTTT. It codes for CASSGRTGGTGELFF.